Listed here are 5 T cell receptor beta chains from one sample, sequenced in a study of cytomegalovirus exposure and HLA in healthy donors. Primers for the PCR totalled 60 Vbeta and 13 Jbeta. Assay used: immunoSEQ multiplex PCR; TCRdb lists only in-frame clones, some missing. The sample includes hundreds of thousands of clones, about four fifths of them seen just once. The sample was PBMCs. These receptors were taken from a man aged 35-49 years in good health and CMV-seropositive.

The genes are TRBV28 and TRBJ2-7; possibly TRBD2 for D (5 bases). V was clipped by 2 bases and J by 7 bases, with 9 bases between them. Per germline, CDR1 MDHEN and CDR2 SYDVKM. CDR3 length: 12 residues. CDR3 sequence: CASSLLAEEQYF. The CDR3 DNA is TGTGCCAGCAGTTTACTAGCTGAAGAGCAGTACTTC.

The chain is built from TRBV6-1 and TRBJ2-7, with 11 nucleotides matching TRBD1. The CDR3 spans 14 residues. From germline, CDR1 is MNHNS and CDR2 SASEGT. With 6 bases clipped from V and 4 bases from J, the junction kept 5 bases outside the gene matches. The CDR3 DNA reads TGTGCCAGCAGGGGGACAGGGGGAAGTTACGAGCAGTACTTC. Protein sequence: CASRGTGGSYEQYF.

The DNA of the CDR3 is TGCAGCGTCTCACAGACAGGGGCTAACTATGGCTACACCTTC. This encodes CSVSQTGANYGYTF. The chain combines TRBV29-1 with TRBJ1-2; 8 bases are a match to TRBD1. V shed 6 bases, J shed 0 bases, and the junction held 6 bases outside the gene matches. The CDR3 is 14 residues long. Germline V lookup: CDR1 SQVTM, CDR2 ANQGSEA. Using reference TRBV29-1 and TRBJ1-2 for the parts outside the CDR3, the full variable domain is SAVISQKPSRDICQRGTSLTIQCQVDSQVTMMFWYRQQPGQSLTLIATANQGSEATYESGFVIDKFPISRPNLTFSTLTVSNMSPEDSSIYLCSVSQTGANYGYTFGSGTRLTVV.

The gene calls are TRBV5-6 and TRBJ2-2; D possibly corresponds to TRBD1 (5 bases). Trimming stripped 0 bases from V and 3 bases from J, with 12 bases between. The germline CDR1 and CDR2 sequences are SGHDT and YYEEEE. The CDR3 is made up of 16 amino acids. Here the CDR3 DNA reads TGTGCCAGCAGCTTGGTCAGAGACAGTCACACCGGGGAGCTGTTTTTT. Translating gives CASSLVRDSHTGELFF.

The sample holds one count of this clone. The V and J genes are TRBV27 and TRBJ1-2; weak D call: TRBD1 (6 bases). The CDR3 consists of 13 residues. Germline V gene data show CDR1 as MNHEY and CDR2 as SMNVEV (reference sequence). Between the trimmed V and J ends, which lost 5 bases and 8 bases, there was a span of 15 bases. The CDR3 region is CASSADRGQGYTF. CDR3 sequence (DNA): TGTGCCAGCAGTGCGGACAGAGGGCAGGGCTACACCTTC.